The entry that follows covers one T cell receptor (beta chain) sequence. These data are taken from a study of blood T cell repertoires in COVID-19. Study information: PBMCs, B-cell-depleted T cells, or T cells provided the cDNA or gDNA that made up the material.

Germline CDR1 and CDR2: MNHEY and SMNVEV (reference sequence). The V gene lost 0 bases and the J gene lost 3 bases, with 9 bases spanning the gap. CDR3 length: 15 residues. Authors' processing steps: Reference gene primers were amplified, and this amplification served to estimate nucleated cell counts. Some clones are missing from TCRdb's copy, which holds only in-frame ones; the method was immunoSEQ multiplex PCR. V, J and clone size reflect that table, while D and trimming were determined from the DNA. The repertoire has about 100,000 clones, about 91% of them found once; the top ten carry approximately 15%.

This receptor was taken from a man between 45 and 60 years old with acute or convalescent COVID-19. The source material was peripheral blood. The gene calls are TRBV27 and TRBJ1-5; D unclear. CDR3 DNA sequence: TGTGCCAGCAGTTTATCTGCCAACTACAATCAGCCCCAGCATTTT. Protein sequence: CASSLSANYNQPQHF.